This TCR beta chain appears in the sequencing data of a study of OX40 agonist ivuxolimab in advanced cancers. This CDR3 is 15 amino acids long. The V end was cut by 1 base, the J end by 3 bases, with 12 bases between. Germline V gene sequence: CDR1 SGHAT, CDR2 FQNNGV. Assay: immunoSEQ multiplex PCR; the TCRdb copy retains only in-frame clones and omits some. The sample yields about 48,000 clones, about 81% seen once. The TCR sequence derives from an adult with an advanced solid tumor such as melanoma, head and neck, liver or kidney cancer. The chain carries TRBV11-2 and TRBJ2-5; weak D call: TRBD2 (5 bases). The input for sequencing was CD4+ or CD8+ T cells sorted from blood, taken in a trial of the OX40 agonist ivuxolimab. In DNA form, the CDR3 reads TGTGCCAGCAGCTTAGTGGGAGTTGGGGAAGAGACCCAGTACTTC. Its translation: CASSLVGVGEETQYF.